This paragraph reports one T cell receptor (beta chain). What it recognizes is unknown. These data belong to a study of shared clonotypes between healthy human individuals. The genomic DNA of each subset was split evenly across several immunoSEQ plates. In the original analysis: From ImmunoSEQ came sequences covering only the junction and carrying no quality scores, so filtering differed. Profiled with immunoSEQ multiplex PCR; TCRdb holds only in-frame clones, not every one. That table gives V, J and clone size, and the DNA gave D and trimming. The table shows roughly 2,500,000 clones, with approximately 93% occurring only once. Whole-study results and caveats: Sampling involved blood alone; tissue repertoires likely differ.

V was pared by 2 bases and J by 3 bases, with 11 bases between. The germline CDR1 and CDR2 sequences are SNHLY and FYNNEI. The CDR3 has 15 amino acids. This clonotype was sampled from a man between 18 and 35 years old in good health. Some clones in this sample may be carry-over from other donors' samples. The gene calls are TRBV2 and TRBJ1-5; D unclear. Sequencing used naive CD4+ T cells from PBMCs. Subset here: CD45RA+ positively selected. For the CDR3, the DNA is TGTGCCAGCAGTGAAATGATGCAGTACAATCAGCCCCAGCATTTT. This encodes CASSEMMQYNQPQHF.